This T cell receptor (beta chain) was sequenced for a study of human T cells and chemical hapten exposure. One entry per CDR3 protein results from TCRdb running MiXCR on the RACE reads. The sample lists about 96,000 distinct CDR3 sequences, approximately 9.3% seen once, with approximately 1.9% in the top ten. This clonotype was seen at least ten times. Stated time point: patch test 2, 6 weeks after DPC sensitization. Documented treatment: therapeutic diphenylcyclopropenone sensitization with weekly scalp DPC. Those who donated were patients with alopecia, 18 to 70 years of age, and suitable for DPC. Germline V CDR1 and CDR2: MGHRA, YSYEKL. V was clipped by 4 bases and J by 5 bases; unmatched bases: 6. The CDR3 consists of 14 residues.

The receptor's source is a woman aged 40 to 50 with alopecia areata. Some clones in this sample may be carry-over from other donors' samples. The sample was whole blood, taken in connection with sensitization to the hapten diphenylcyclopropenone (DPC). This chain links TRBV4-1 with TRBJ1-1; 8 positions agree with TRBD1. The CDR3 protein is CASSPGQAGTEAFF. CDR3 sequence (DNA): TGCGCCAGCAGCCCGGGACAGGCGGGGACTGAAGCTTTCTTT.